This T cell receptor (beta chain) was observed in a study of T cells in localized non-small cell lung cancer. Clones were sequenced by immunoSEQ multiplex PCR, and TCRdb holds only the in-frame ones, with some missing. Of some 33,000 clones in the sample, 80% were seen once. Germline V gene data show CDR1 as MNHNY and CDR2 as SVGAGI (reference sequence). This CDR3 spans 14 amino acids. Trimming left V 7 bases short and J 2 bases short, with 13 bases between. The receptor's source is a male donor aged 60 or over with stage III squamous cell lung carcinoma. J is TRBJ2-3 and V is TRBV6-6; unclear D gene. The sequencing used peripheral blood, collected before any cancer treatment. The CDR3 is CASNYRVPTDTQYF. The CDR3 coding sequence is TGTGCCAGCAACTACCGGGTTCCCACAGATACGCAGTATTTT.